The 19 T cell receptor beta chains below all came from one sample that was sequenced in a study of circulating CD8 cells and anti-PD-1 response in melanoma (dated by TCRdb to the early 2020s). The sample was run on a NextSeq 500. Starting from about 15 ng of total RNA, TCR libraries were made with the QIAseq Immune Repertoire RNA Library Kit, Human TCR Panel. The public reads were reprocessed in TCRdb via fastp at Q25 and MiXCR, keeping in-frame beta chains. Each CDR3 protein gets just one entry, which takes the most common genes and DNA from the rows behind it. The sample table shows 1,500 to 2,000 distinct CDR3 sequences, and roughly 7.4% are seen once. The top ten clonotypes cover around 8.6% of the sample. Using a BD FACSAria II cell sorter, four subsets defined by PD-1 and/or TIGIT were sorted from live CD3+CD8+TCRalphabeta+ cells. Material: CD8+ T cells from PBMCs, obtained at baseline or after one month of anti-PD-1 therapy (not recorded which). The origin of the receptors is a human donor with melanoma.

In its sample, this clonotype is large. This chain uses TRBV29-1 with TRBJ1-2; unclear D gene. CDR3 length: 13 residues. Trimming removed 1 base from V and 2 bases from J, with 8 bases in between. Germline CDR1 SQVTM, CDR2 ANQGSEA. The CDR3 here is CSVEGDSNYGYTF. The CDR3 DNA is TGCAGCGTTGAAGGTGACTCAAACTATGGCTACACCTTC.

V usage is TRBV28 and J usage is TRBJ2-1; D not certain. This CDR3 is built from 14 residues. Per germline, CDR1 MDHEN and CDR2 SYDVKM. Trimming cost V 7 bases and J 0 bases, with 10 bases left between them. Here the CDR3 reads CASTVYSSYNEQFF. CDR3 bases: TGTGCCAGCACCGTGTATAGCTCCTACAATGAGCAGTTCTTC.

This clonotype qualifies as medium-sized. V and J are TRBV12-3 or TRBV12-4 and TRBJ1-4; the match to TRBD1 covers 7 bases. The V gene end was trimmed by 2 bases and the J gene end by 4 bases; junction bases not matched to a gene: 7. This CDR3 is built from 16 residues. This CDR3 reads CASSLSTGASNEKLFF. Written as DNA, the CDR3 is TGTGCCAGCAGTTTATCCACAGGGGCGAGTAATGAAAAACTGTTTTTT.

Within the sample, this clonotype is medium-sized (0.01 to 0.1%). The rearrangement uses TRBV6-2 or TRBV6-3 and TRBJ2-7; D is unclear. The V and J ends lost 6 bases and 0 bases respectively, with 9 bases between them. CDR3 length equals 13 residues. CDR1 is MNHEY, CDR2 SVGEGT, per germline. DNA for the CDR3: TGTGCCAGCAGCCCCCTGTGCTCCTACGAGCAGTACTTC. Translating it yields CASSPLCSYEQYF.

This clonotype is categorized as medium-sized. The chain recombines TRBV2 with TRBJ1-1; 12 nucleotides agree with TRBD1. The junction had 8 bases not matched to a gene; V was cut back by 5 bases and J by 1 base. The CDR3 covers 17 residues. CDR1 is SNHLY, CDR2 FYNNEI, per germline. In DNA, the CDR3 is TGTGCCAGCAGTTTCGGGACAGGGGGCCGCACGAACACTGAAGCTTTCTTT. The encoded protein is CASSFGTGGRTNTEAFF.

In this sample, this clonotype is large. CDR3 sequence: CASSLGPSYEQYF. CDR3 DNA: TGTGCCAGCAGCCTCGGACCCTCCTACGAGCAGTACTTC. The chain uses TRBV28 and TRBJ2-7; D remains ambiguous. CDR1 and CDR2 from the germline V gene are MDHEN and SYDVKM. This CDR3 is 13 amino acids long. The V gene lost 6 bases and the J gene lost 0 bases, with 9 bases spanning the gap.

This clonotype is medium-sized (0.01 to 0.1%) by share. The chain uses TRBV2 and TRBJ2-5; D call uncertain. The germline V gene has CDR1 SNHLY and CDR2 FYNNEI. Trimming shortened V by 5 bases and J by 5 bases, and 15 bases separated the two germline ends. The CDR3 spans 14 residues. This CDR3 reads CASSSRVPMETQYF. In DNA, the CDR3 is TGTGCCAGCAGTTCCCGTGTGCCAATGGAGACCCAGTACTTC.

By sample fraction, this clonotype is medium-sized. J is TRBJ2-1 and V is TRBV24-1; weak D call: TRBD2 (5 bases). Germline assignment: CDR1 KGHDR and CDR2 SFDVKD. The CDR3 totals 14 residues. Trimming took 7 bases from V and 7 from J, leaving 16 bases between them. The DNA of the CDR3 is TGTGCCACCAGCCCGCGAGGCCGGAGGAATGAGCAGTTCTTC. Translating gives CATSPRGRRNEQFF.

This clonotype is large (0.1 to 1%). V usage is TRBV28 and J usage is TRBJ2-1; possibly TRBD2 for D (6 bases). V was pared by 3 bases and J by 10 bases, with 19 bases between. The CDR3 contains 15 residues. Germline V gene lookup returns CDR1 MDHEN and CDR2 SYDVKM. This CDR3 reads CASSLGVSSGREQFF. The CDR3 DNA reads TGTGCCAGCAGTTTGGGGGTCTCCTCAGGGAGGGAGCAGTTCTTC.

By frequency in the sample, this clonotype is medium-sized. The chain is built from TRBV6-6 and TRBJ2-2; 9 positions agree with TRBD1. The V segment lost 2 bases and the J segment 8 bases; nucleotides outside the gene matches: 9. Per germline, CDR1 MNHNY and CDR2 SVGAGI (reference sequence). The CDR3 consists of 16 residues. CDR3 protein: CASSYLGTGFSGELFF. In DNA form, the CDR3 reads TGTGCCAGCAGTTACCTCGGGACAGGGTTCTCTGGGGAGCTGTTTTTT.

The table lists this clonotype with a few counts. The chain employs TRBV20-1 and TRBJ1-3; no clear D. CDR1 and CDR2 from the germline V gene are DFQATT and SNEGSKA (reference sequence). There are 14 residues in the CDR3. V lost 6 bases to trimming and J lost 4 bases, with 16 bases between them. CDR3 nucleotides: TGCAGTGCGGAGGAGGAGGGTTTCGGAAACACCATATATTTT. Protein product: CSAEEEGFGNTIYF.

This clonotype is medium-sized (0.01 to 0.1%) in the sample. The gene calls are TRBV14 and TRBJ2-3; no reliable D call. V was trimmed by 1 base and J by 3 bases, leaving 8 bases between them. Germline loops: CDR1 SGHDN, CDR2 FVKESK. CDR3 length: 14 residues. As DNA, the CDR3 is TGTGCCAGCAGCCAAGGGCAGTTAACAGATACGCAGTATTTT. As protein: CASSQGQLTDTQYF.

Within the sample, this clonotype is medium-sized. This chain connects TRBV2 to TRBJ2-5, with 9 bases that match TRBD2. V trimming: 5 bases; J trimming: 2 bases; junction bases outside the gene matches: 6. CDR3 length equals 15 residues. In germline, CDR1 is SNHLY, CDR2 FYNNEI. This CDR3 reads CASSLRLAVQETQYF. CDR3 bases: TGTGCCAGCAGTCTAAGACTAGCGGTACAAGAGACCCAGTACTTC.

Judged by abundance, this clonotype is medium-sized. The chain has TRBV2 and TRBJ2-5; a weak D match, TRBD2 (7 bases). This CDR3 is built from 14 residues. V lost 5 bases, J lost 2 bases, and 12 bases lay in between. Germline V gene data show CDR1 as SNHLY and CDR2 as FYNNEI. The CDR3 region is CASSRGAVQETQYF. Here the CDR3 DNA reads TGTGCCAGCAGTCGGGGGGCAGTACAAGAGACCCAGTACTTC. Using reference TRBV2 and TRBJ2-5 for the parts outside the CDR3, the full variable domain is EPEVTQTPSHQVTQMGQEVILRCVPISNHLYFYWYRQILGQKVEFLVSFYNNEISEKSEIFDDQFSVERPDGSNFTLKIRSTKLEDSAMYFCASSRGAVQETQYFGPGTRLLVL.

A remark on this clonotype: This clone may be a read error of a much larger clone one base away. The genes are TRBV19 and TRBJ2-1; the D gene is possibly TRBD2 (5 bases). The CDR3 runs 13 residues. V was trimmed by 5 bases and J by 4 bases, leaving 9 bases between them. Germline CDR1 and CDR2: LNHDA and SQIVND (reference sequence). Written as DNA, the CDR3 is TGTGCCAGTAGTCTCCGGGGATACAATGAGCAGTTCTTC. This codes for CASSLRGYNEQFF.

The chain uses TRBV19 and TRBJ2-1; no reliable D call. Per germline, CDR1 LNHDA and CDR2 SQIVND (reference sequence). The V gene lost 1 base and the J gene lost 10 bases, with 11 bases spanning the gap. The CDR3 is 13 residues long. The CDR3 region is CASSIGTRDEQFF. CDR3 coding DNA: TGTGCCAGTAGTATAGGTACGAGAGACGAGCAGTTCTTC. Drawing the rest from reference TRBV19 and TRBJ2-1, the complete variable domain is DGGITQSPKYLFRKEGQNVTLSCEQNLNHDAMYWYRQDPGQGLRLIYYSQIVNDFQKGDIAEGYSVSREKKESFPLTVTSAQKNPTAFYLCASSIGTRDEQFFGPGTRLTVL.

By its share, this clonotype is large. The V gene is TRBV28, the J gene TRBJ2-5; possibly TRBD1 for D (6 bases). Trimming took 5 bases from V and 4 from J, leaving 17 bases between them. From germline, CDR1 is MDHEN and CDR2 SYDVKM. This CDR3 has 15 residues. The CDR3 sequence is CASSPPRDIAETQYF. CDR3 DNA sequence: TGTGCCAGCAGTCCACCGAGGGACATTGCAGAGACCCAGTACTTC.

Worth noting for this clonotype: This may stem from a read error, because a much larger clone lies one nucleotide away. The genes are TRBV14 and TRBJ2-1; 7 positions agree with TRBD2. The V and J ends lost 4 bases and 4 bases, in that order; junction bases with no gene match: 4. Germline V gene lookup returns CDR1 SGHDN and CDR2 FVKESK. This CDR3 contains 14 residues. CDR3 protein: CASSRGGSYNEQFF. The DNA of the CDR3 is TGTGCCAGCAGCCGAGGCGGGAGTTACAATGAGCAGTTCTTC.

The chain employs TRBV27 and TRBJ2-1; TRBD2 matches 7 bases. The germline gives CDR1 MNHEY, CDR2 SMNVEV (reference sequence). CDR3 size: 15 residues. V gave up 6 bases and J gave up 2 bases; unmatched junction bases: 7. The CDR3 sequence is CASSGGKTPYNEQFF. For the CDR3, the DNA is TGTGCCAGCAGCGGGGGGAAAACGCCCTACAATGAGCAGTTCTTC.